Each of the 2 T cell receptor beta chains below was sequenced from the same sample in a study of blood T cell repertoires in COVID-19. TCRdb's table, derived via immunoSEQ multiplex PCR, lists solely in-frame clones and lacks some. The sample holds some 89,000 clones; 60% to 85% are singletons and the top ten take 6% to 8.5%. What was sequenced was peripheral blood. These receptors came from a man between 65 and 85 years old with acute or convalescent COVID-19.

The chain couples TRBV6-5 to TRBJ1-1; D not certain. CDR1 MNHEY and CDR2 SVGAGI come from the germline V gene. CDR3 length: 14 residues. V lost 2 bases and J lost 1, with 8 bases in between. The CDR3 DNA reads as TGTGCCAGCAGTTACGAGGATCGGAACACTGAAGCTTTCTTT. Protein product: CASSYEDRNTEAFF.

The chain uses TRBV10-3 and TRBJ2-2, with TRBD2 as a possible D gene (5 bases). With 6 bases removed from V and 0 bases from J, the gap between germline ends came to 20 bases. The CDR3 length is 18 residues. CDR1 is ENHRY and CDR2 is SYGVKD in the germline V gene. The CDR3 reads CAISENGIHPTNTGELFF. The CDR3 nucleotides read TGTGCCATCAGCGAGAACGGGATACACCCGACGAACACCGGGGAGCTGTTTTTT.